These 19 T cell receptor beta chains came from one sample sequenced in a study of CD8 T cells in ankylosing spondylitis. TCRdb used MiXCR to reprocess the 5' RACE reads, holding one entry per CDR3 protein. This table has around 140,000 distinct CDR3 sequences, around 10% appearing once. Sequencing input: blood, either unsorted or a sorted T cell fraction (not recorded which). These receptor sequences come from a female donor with ankylosing spondylitis or in good health (not recorded which).

This clonotype was counted many times. The J gene is TRBJ2-3, the V gene TRBV20-1; D might be TRBD2 (6 bases). The germline gives CDR1 DFQATT, CDR2 SNEGSKA (reference sequence). The CDR3 length is 16 residues. The V and J ends lost 5 bases and 1 base respectively, with 19 bases between them. The CDR3 nucleotides read TGCAGTGCTCAAGCCGACTACGGCGGGGGCACAGATACGCAGTATTTT. This codes for CSAQADYGGGTDTQYF.

This clonotype came up many times. V usage is TRBV20-1 and J usage is TRBJ2-7; D call uncertain. V was pared by 0 bases and J by 0 bases, with 9 bases between. Germline V gene sequence: CDR1 DFQATT, CDR2 SNEGSKA (reference sequence). This CDR3 has 14 residues. CDR3 loop: CSARDTPSSYEQYF. The CDR3 DNA reads as TGCAGTGCTAGAGATACCCCGAGCTCCTACGAGCAGTACTTC.

This clonotype has a count of ten or more. V usage is TRBV2 and J usage is TRBJ2-7; TRBD2 might be the D (6 bases). The V gene lost 6 bases and the J gene lost 3 bases, with 9 bases spanning the gap. The CDR3 is 12 residues long. The germline V gene has CDR1 SNHLY and CDR2 FYNNEI. CDR3 bases: TGTGCCAGCAGACTTAGCGGCTACGAGCAGTACTTC. Residues: CASRLSGYEQYF.

A few counts support this clonotype. The chain uses TRBV3-1 and TRBJ1-2; D is ambiguous. The V end lost 2 bases, the J end lost 3 bases, and 13 bases lay between the germline ends. The CDR3 runs 15 residues. Germline CDR1 LGHDT, CDR2 YNNKEL (reference sequence). The chain's CDR3 is CASSQTALSDYGYTF. CDR3 bases: TGTGCCAGCAGCCAAACTGCGCTAAGCGACTATGGCTACACCTTC.

Many counts were recorded for this clonotype. The chain combines TRBV5-1 with TRBJ2-7, with D tentatively TRBD1 (6 bases). This CDR3 has 15 residues. The V gene lost 0 bases and the J gene lost 2 bases, with 12 bases spanning the gap. Germline values: CDR1 SGHRS, CDR2 YFSETQ. The DNA for the CDR3 is TGCGCCAGCAGCTTGGAATGGGGGCCAACCTACGAGCAGTACTTC. It encodes CASSLEWGPTYEQYF.

This clonotype was observed many times. The gene calls are TRBV29-1 and TRBJ2-5; 9 positions agree with TRBD1. Trimming took 3 bases from V and 7 from J; bases not matched to a gene: 9. The CDR3 length is 14 residues. The germline V gene encodes CDR1 SQVTM and CDR2 ANQGSEA. This chain's CDR3 is CSVDGDRDLRTQYF. CDR3 nucleotide sequence: TGCAGCGTTGATGGGGACAGGGACCTTAGGACCCAGTACTTC.

This clonotype showed up just a few times. This chain connects TRBV5-1 to TRBJ2-2; 7 nucleotides align to TRBD1. The CDR3 sequence is 18 residues long. J gave up 6 bases and V 4 bases, and 18 bases lay outside the gene matches. Per germline, CDR1 SGHRS and CDR2 YFSETQ. The CDR3 DNA reads TGCGCCAGCAGCCCAGGACAGGCGGCTGGGAATTTTGCCGGGGAGCTGTTTTTT. The encoded protein is CASSPGQAAGNFAGELFF.

The chain is built from TRBV28 and TRBJ2-3; the D gene could be TRBD1 or TRBD2 (6 bases each). Deletions cut 4 bases from V and 7 bases from J, with 15 bases between. The CDR3 sequence is 14 residues long. CDR1 and CDR2 from the germline V gene are MDHEN and SYDVKM. Here the CDR3 reads CASSSGGNLNTQYF. In DNA form, the CDR3 reads TGTGCCAGCAGTTCCGGGGGCAACCTCAATACGCAGTATTTT.

This clonotype was counted many times. This chain joins TRBV7-9 and TRBJ2-2; tentative D call: TRBD2 (7 bases). CDR3 length: 16 amino acids. The germline gives CDR1 SEHNR, CDR2 FQNEAQ (reference sequence). V lost 4 bases and J lost 4, with 16 bases in between. The chain's CDR3 is CASSSLGGPPTGELFF. DNA of the CDR3: TGTGCCAGCAGCTCTCTCGGGGGGCCCCCCACCGGGGAGCTGTTTTTT.

This clonotype was observed many times. In nucleotides, the CDR3 is TGTGCCAGCAGCGCAAACCGGGACAGGGGCGCTATTCGCTATGGCTACACCTTC. It specifies CASSANRDRGAIRYGYTF. V is TRBV5-6 and J is TRBJ1-2; 10 nucleotides match TRBD1. The CDR3 is made up of 18 amino acids. Germline-derived CDR1 and CDR2 are SGHDT and YYEEEE. V dropped 4 bases and J dropped 4; count of bases not matched to a gene: 16. Using reference TRBV5-6 and TRBJ1-2 for the parts outside the CDR3, the full variable domain is DAGVTQSPTHLIKTRGQQVTLRCSPKSGHDTVSWYQQALGQGPQFIFQYYEEEERQRGNFPDRFSGHQFPNYSSELNVNALLLGDSALYLCASSANRDRGAIRYGYTFGSGTRLTVV.

The sample holds many counts of this clonotype. The chain joins TRBV7-6 to TRBJ2-5, with no clear D. Deletions cut 2 bases from V and 7 bases from J, with 8 bases between. The CDR3 runs to 12 residues. CDR1 is SGHVS and CDR2 is FNYEAQ in the germline V gene. The DNA of the CDR3 is TGTGCCAGCAGCTTAACCTCTGGGACCCAGTACTTC. It yields the protein CASSLTSGTQYF. Drawing the rest from reference TRBV7-6 and TRBJ2-5, the complete variable domain is GAGVSQSPRYKVTKRGQDVALRCDPISGHVSLYWYRQALGQGPEFLTYFNYEAQQDKSGLPNDRFSAERPEGSISTLTIQRTEQRDSAMYRCASSLTSGTQYFGPGTRLLVL.

This chain uses TRBV7-9 with TRBJ2-2; D uncertain. CDR1 and CDR2 (germline): SEHNR, FQNEAQ (reference sequence). The CDR3 is 14 amino acids. The V end was cut by 5 bases, the J end by 4 bases, with 11 bases between. The CDR3 loop is CASSPGPSTGELFF. The CDR3 DNA sequence: TGTGCCAGCAGCCCCGGGCCTTCCACCGGGGAGCTGTTTTTT.

This clonotype was counted ten times or more. The rearrangement joins TRBV29-1 to TRBJ2-2; 7 nucleotides align to TRBD2. There are 15 residues in the CDR3. Germline CDR1 and CDR2: SQVTM and ANQGSEA. J lost 5 bases, V lost 3 bases, and 9 bases had no gene match. The CDR3 DNA reads TGCAGCGTTGAGTGGGGCCCCGGGAGGACCGGGGAGCTGTTTTTT. This translates into CSVEWGPGRTGELFF.

The table lists this clonotype with many counts. The chain carries TRBV29-1 and TRBJ2-2; D is ambiguous. The CDR3 sequence is 13 residues long. V was trimmed by 7 bases and J by 8 bases, leaving 17 bases between them. The germline gives CDR1 SQVTM, CDR2 ANQGSEA. Here the CDR3 DNA reads TGCAGCGCCATAATTCGGTCGTTGGGGGAGCTGTTTTTT. Protein: CSAIIRSLGELFF.

The sample holds many counts of this clonotype. The V and J genes are TRBV6-5 and TRBJ2-3, with TRBD2 matching 10 bases. J gave up 2 bases and V 0 bases, and 5 bases lay outside the gene matches. Germline loops: CDR1 MNHEY, CDR2 SVGAGI. The CDR3 loop spans 17 amino acids. CDR3 DNA: TGTGCCAGCAGTTACTCGGAACTAGCGGGGATCACAGATACGCAGTATTTT. Its protein product is CASSYSELAGITDTQYF.

This clonotype was seen more than once but under ten times. The J gene is TRBJ2-7, the V gene TRBV6-2 or TRBV6-3; D is possibly TRBD1 (6 bases). V lost 4 bases to trimming and J lost 5 bases, with 9 bases between them. In germline, CDR1 is MNHEY, CDR2 SVGEGT. CDR3 length: 12 residues. CDR3 DNA: TGTGCCAGCAGTTTTACAGGGCACGAGCAGTACTTC. It specifies CASSFTGHEQYF.

This clonotype turned up a few times. This chain joins TRBV23-1 and TRBJ2-1, with 8 bases lining up with TRBD1. TRBV23-1 is sorted into the ORF group, with uncertain function. The CDR3 consists of 15 residues. Germline trimming cut 8 bases from V and 0 bases from J; bases unmatched to any gene: 6. CDR3 protein: CASGTDRGSYNEQFF. In DNA form, the CDR3 reads TGCGCCAGCGGCACTGACAGGGGCTCCTACAATGAGCAGTTCTTC.

The chain links TRBV7-7 to TRBJ2-4; 8 bases fit TRBD2. V lost 6 bases, J lost 0 bases, and 7 bases stayed unmatched. This CDR3 contains 16 residues. The V gene's germline CDR1 is SSHAT and CDR2 FNYEAQ (reference sequence). CDR3 sequence: CASRPSGRGAKNIQYF. The CDR3 bases are TGTGCCAGCAGACCCAGCGGGAGAGGAGCCAAAAACATTCAGTACTTC.

This clonotype was seen at least ten times. The junction does not match germline at one end; this may be a read error. The chain joins TRBV2 to TRBJ1-4, with D maybe TRBD1 (5 bases). There are 11 residues in the CDR3. Germline V gene sequence: CDR1 SNHLY, CDR2 FYNNEI. The CDR3 reads CASSRLAGLGF. CDR3 DNA: TGTGCCAGCAGCCGCCTGGCAGGGCTGGGCTTT.